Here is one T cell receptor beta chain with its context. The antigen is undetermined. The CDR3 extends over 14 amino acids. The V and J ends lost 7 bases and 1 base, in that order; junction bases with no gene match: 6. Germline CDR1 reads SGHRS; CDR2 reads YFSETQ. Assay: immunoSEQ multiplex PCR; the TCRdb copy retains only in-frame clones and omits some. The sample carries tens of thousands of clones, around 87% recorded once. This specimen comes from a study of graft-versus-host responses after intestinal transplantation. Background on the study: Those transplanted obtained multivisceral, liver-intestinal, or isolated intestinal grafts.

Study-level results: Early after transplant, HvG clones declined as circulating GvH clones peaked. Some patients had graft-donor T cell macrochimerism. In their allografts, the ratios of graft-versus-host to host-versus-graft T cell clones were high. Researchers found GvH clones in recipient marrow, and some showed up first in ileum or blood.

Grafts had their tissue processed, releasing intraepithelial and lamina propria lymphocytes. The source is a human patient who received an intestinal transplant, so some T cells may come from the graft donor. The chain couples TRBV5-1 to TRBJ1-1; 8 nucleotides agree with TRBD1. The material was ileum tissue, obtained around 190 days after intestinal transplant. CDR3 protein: CASGAGTGNTEAFF. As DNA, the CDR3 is TGCGCCAGCGGGGCCGGGACAGGGAACACTGAAGCTTTCTTT.